A single sample gave rise to the 24 T cell receptor beta chains below, sequenced in a study of lymphopenia after photon versus proton radiotherapy. Here immunoSEQ multiplex PCR was the method, and the copy in TCRdb shows in-frame clones only, minus some. The table includes 15,000 to 20,000 clones, more than 85% detected once. The sequencing used peripheral blood, collected from a patient treated with proton-based radiotherapy. Source of these receptors: a man in his sixties or seventies with pancreatic cancer.

This clone was found once. The rearrangement uses TRBV6-6 and TRBJ2-2, with D unclear. The V and J ends lost 5 bases and 0 bases respectively, with 13 bases between them. This CDR3 is 16 amino acids long. Germline V gives CDR1 MNHNY, CDR2 SVGAGI (reference sequence). CDR3 DNA sequence: TGTGCCAGCAGTGGAGTGGAATTCACGAACACCGGGGAGCTGTTTTTT. Residues: CASSGVEFTNTGELFF.

The chain has TRBV5-6 and TRBJ2-1, with TRBD1 matching over 9 bases. V lost 5 bases, J lost 0 bases, and 9 bases stayed unmatched. The germline V gene encodes CDR1 SGHDT and CDR2 YYEEEE. The CDR3 has 17 residues. The CDR3, as DNA: TGTGCCAGCAGTCTACCCGGGACAGGGAGCTCCTACAATGAGCAGTTCTTC. Its protein product is CASSLPGTGSSYNEQFF.

V usage is TRBV5-1 and J usage is TRBJ1-1; 7 bases match TRBD1. V dropped 0 bases and J dropped 5; count of bases not matched to a gene: 7. This CDR3 contains 15 residues. Germline V lookup: CDR1 SGHRS, CDR2 YFSETQ. The CDR3 nucleotides are TGCGCCAGCAGCTTGGGAGGGGGCCGGAGGACTGAAGCTTTCTTT. Encoded protein: CASSLGGGRRTEAFF.

The V call is TRBV15, the J call TRBJ2-7, with D perhaps matching TRBD1 or TRBD2 (5 bases each). The CDR3 runs 15 residues. V lost 3 bases to trimming and J lost 0 bases, with 12 bases between them. Germline V gives CDR1 LNHNV, CDR2 YYDKDF (reference sequence). CDR3 coding DNA: TGTGCCACCAGCAGCCGGGGCAGCAGCTCCTACGAGCAGTACTTC. Translation gives CATSSRGSSSYEQYF.

This CDR3 reads CASSTETGINTEAFF. DNA for the CDR3: TGTGCCAGTAGTACGGAGACAGGGATAAACACTGAAGCTTTCTTT. V is TRBV19 and J is TRBJ1-1; 7 nucleotides line up with TRBD1. Germline V gives CDR1 LNHDA, CDR2 SQIVND (reference sequence). This CDR3 spans 15 amino acids. The V and J ends lost 4 bases and 2 bases, in that order; junction bases with no gene match: 7.

This sequence joins TRBV6-1 and TRBJ2-1; 9 nucleotides agree with TRBD2. V shed 5 bases, J shed 8 bases, and the junction held 10 bases outside the gene matches. The CDR3 runs to 15 residues. Germline CDR1 is MNHNS and CDR2 is SASEGT. CDR3 bases: TGTGCCAGCAGTCAGGGACTAGCAGGGCGCGATGAGCAGTTCTTC. This translates into CASSQGLAGRDEQFF.

The chain combines TRBV7-9 with TRBJ1-5; 7 nucleotides align to TRBD1. Germline-derived CDR1 and CDR2 are SEHNR and FQNEAQ (reference sequence). This CDR3 comprises 14 residues. V lost 5 bases, J lost 0 bases, and 1 base stayed unmatched. As DNA, the CDR3 is TGTGCCAGCAGCGACAGGGATAGCAATCAGCCCCAGCATTTT. Its protein product is CASSDRDSNQPQHF.

The rearrangement joins TRBV27 to TRBJ2-3; D is perhaps TRBD1 or TRBD2 (5 bases each). The CDR3 is 16 amino acids. V lost 1 base and J lost 1, with 12 bases in between. CDR1 is MNHEY and CDR2 is SMNVEV in the germline V gene (reference sequence). CDR3 sequence: CASSLLRGHRTDTQYF. CDR3 bases: TGTGCCAGCAGTTTATTACGGGGCCATCGCACAGATACGCAGTATTTT.

The chain links TRBV11-2 to TRBJ2-3; D is unresolved. The CDR3 covers 14 residues. Germline V lookup: CDR1 SGHAT, CDR2 FQNNGV. V was shortened by 3 bases and J by 6 bases, with 13 bases between the two germline ends. CDR3 protein: CASSFVYRGDTQYF. CDR3 sequence (DNA): TGTGCCAGCAGCTTCGTATACCGTGGGGATACGCAGTATTTT. The full variable domain, in which reference TRBV11-2 and TRBJ2-3 provide the parts outside the CDR3, is EAGVAQSPRYKIIEKRQSVAFWCNPISGHATLYWYQQILGQGPKLLIQFQNNGVVDDSQLPKDRFSAERLKGVDSTLKIQPAKLEDSAVYLCASSFVYRGDTQYFGPGTRLTVL.

V gene TRBV6-1 combines with J gene TRBJ2-4; possibly TRBD1 for D (6 bases). Germline V lookup: CDR1 MNHNS, CDR2 SASEGT. The CDR3 runs to 16 residues. The V end was cut by 3 bases, the J end by 0 bases, with 12 bases between. CDR3 in DNA: TGTGCCAGCAGTGAGGCAGGGGTGAAAGCCAAAAACATTCAGTACTTC. It encodes CASSEAGVKAKNIQYF.

The gene calls are TRBV28 and TRBJ1-2; 12 bases are shared with TRBD1. Looked up from germline, CDR1 is MDHEN and CDR2 is SYDVKM. Germline trimming cut 6 bases from V and 8 bases from J; bases unmatched to any gene: 7. The CDR3 runs to 14 residues. The CDR3 bases are TGTGCCAGCAGGTGGGACAGGGGGCGCGGCGGCTACACCTTC. Protein sequence: CASRWDRGRGGYTF.

The chain carries TRBV10-1 and TRBJ2-5; the match to TRBD2 covers 9 bases. With 5 bases clipped from V and 1 base from J, the junction kept 5 bases outside the gene matches. The CDR3 runs 15 residues. Germline V gene sequence: CDR1 WNHNN, CDR2 SYGVQD (reference sequence). CDR3 sequence: CASSSAGGPQETQYF. DNA of the CDR3: TGCGCCAGCAGTTCGGCGGGGGGGCCCCAAGAGACCCAGTACTTC.

The chain is built from TRBV7-2 and TRBJ2-2; TRBD2 matches at 9 bases. Trimming removed 2 bases from V and 7 bases from J; junction bases left unmatched: 5. The CDR3 consists of 15 residues. Germline V gene lookup returns CDR1 SGHTA and CDR2 FQGNSA. This CDR3 reads CASSLSSGTIGELFF. The CDR3, as DNA: TGTGCCAGCAGCTTATCTAGCGGGACCATCGGGGAGCTGTTTTTT.

The chain employs TRBV7-9 and TRBJ2-2; TRBD1 agrees at 7 bases. With 5 bases clipped from V and 4 bases from J, the junction kept 7 bases outside the gene matches. Looked up from germline, CDR1 is SEHNR and CDR2 is FQNEAQ (reference sequence). The CDR3 sequence is 15 residues long. The CDR3 spells CASSPDRVGTGELFF. The CDR3 coding sequence is TGTGCCAGCAGCCCAGACAGGGTCGGCACCGGGGAGCTGTTTTTT.

The rearrangement uses TRBV6-4 and TRBJ2-6; 8 nucleotides match TRBD1. The germline V gene encodes CDR1 MRHNA and CDR2 SNTAGT. The junction had 5 bases not matched to a gene; V was cut back by 6 bases and J by 1 base. CDR3 length: 16 amino acids. The CDR3 DNA reads TGTGCCAGCAGAGAAACAGGGGGTTCTGGGGCCAACGTCCTGACTTTC. It yields the protein CASRETGGSGANVLTF.

The V and J genes are TRBV9 and TRBJ2-6, with D possibly being TRBD2 (6 bases). V lost 3 bases, J lost 3 bases, and 10 bases lay in between. The CDR3 length is 15 residues. Germline CDR1 reads SGDLS; CDR2 reads YYNGEE. The CDR3 nucleotides are TGTGCCAGCAGCGGCGGAGGGTTTGGGGCCAACGTCCTGACTTTC. Its protein is CASSGGGFGANVLTF.

CDR3 DNA: TGTGCCAGCAGCTTAGCGAAGGGGTCTTTGGCTGAAGCTTTCTTT. Translation gives CASSLAKGSLAEAFF. This chain joins TRBV7-9 and TRBJ1-1; D is perhaps TRBD1 (5 bases). This CDR3 has 15 residues. V lost 0 bases, J lost 6 bases, and 14 bases lay in between. Germline V gene data show CDR1 as SEHNR and CDR2 as FQNEAQ (reference sequence). The full variable domain, its missing parts supplied by reference TRBV7-9 and TRBJ1-1, is DTGVSQNPRHKITKRGQNVTFRCDPISEHNRLYWYRQTLGQGPEFLTYFQNEAQLEKSRLLSDRFSAERPKGSFSTLEIQRTEQGDSAMYLCASSLAKGSLAEAFFGQGTRLTVV.

This clone was seen a few times. J is TRBJ1-1 and V is TRBV6-6, with D possibly TRBD1 on 5 matching bases. CDR1 is MNHNY, CDR2 SVGAGI, per germline (reference sequence). The CDR3 has 15 residues. V lost 3 bases and J 0 bases, leaving 11 bases between the germline ends. DNA of the CDR3: TGTGCCAGCAGTTATGGGGGGAGTATGAACACTGAAGCTTTCTTT. Protein sequence: CASSYGGSMNTEAFF.

This clone occurred a few times. The V and J genes are TRBV30 and TRBJ2-1, with D maybe TRBD1 (5 bases). There are 11 residues in the CDR3. Trimming removed 2 bases from V and 9 bases from J, with 8 bases in between. The germline gives CDR1 GTSNPN, CDR2 SVGIG (reference sequence). CDR3 bases: TGTGCCTGGAGTCAAGACAGTGAGCAGTTCTTC. It encodes CAWSQDSEQFF.

The rearrangement links TRBV29-1 to TRBJ1-1; maybe TRBD1 (6 bases). The ends were cut back, 4 bases at V and 3 bases at J, with 12 bases in the middle. Germline CDR1 reads SQVTM; CDR2 reads ANQGSEA. The CDR3 is made up of 13 amino acids. In nucleotides, the CDR3 is TGCAGCGTTGTTCAGGGGTGGGACACTGAAGCTTTCTTT. This sequence encodes CSVVQGWDTEAFF.

The gene calls are TRBV30 and TRBJ2-3, with 7 nucleotides matching TRBD2. This CDR3 is built from 13 residues. Germline CDR1 and CDR2: GTSNPN and SVGIG (reference sequence). J was trimmed by 2 bases and V by 3 bases; bases with no gene match: 2. The CDR3 DNA reads as TGTGCCTGGAGGGGAGGGTACACAGATACGCAGTATTTT. Translated, it gives CAWRGGYTDTQYF.

V gene TRBV30 combines with J gene TRBJ1-2; no firm D call. Germline loops: CDR1 GTSNPN, CDR2 SVGIG (reference sequence). V was trimmed by 8 bases and J by 4 bases, leaving 20 bases between them. CDR3 length: 14 amino acids. The CDR3 DNA is TGTGCCATTTTTGATAGGACGGACTTCTATGGCTACACCTTC. Its translation: CAIFDRTDFYGYTF.

The V call is TRBV19, the J call TRBJ1-6, with D perhaps matching TRBD1 (6 bases). With 10 bases removed from V and 7 bases from J, the gap between germline ends came to 14 bases. The germline V gene has CDR1 LNHDA and CDR2 SQIVND (reference sequence). This CDR3 has 13 residues. CDR3 region: CATEGVGNSPLHF. Here the CDR3 DNA reads TGTGCCACCGAGGGGGTAGGGAATTCACCCCTCCACTTT.

This clone was counted a few times. The chain combines TRBV6-5 with TRBJ1-2, with a possible D match to TRBD1 (5 bases). The V and J ends lost 6 bases and 5 bases respectively, with 10 bases between them. The germline gives CDR1 MNHEY, CDR2 SVGAGI. CDR3 length equals 12 residues. CDR3 DNA sequence: TGTGCCAGCAGCCTAAGGGGATATGGCTACACCTTC. Translated: CASSLRGYGYTF.